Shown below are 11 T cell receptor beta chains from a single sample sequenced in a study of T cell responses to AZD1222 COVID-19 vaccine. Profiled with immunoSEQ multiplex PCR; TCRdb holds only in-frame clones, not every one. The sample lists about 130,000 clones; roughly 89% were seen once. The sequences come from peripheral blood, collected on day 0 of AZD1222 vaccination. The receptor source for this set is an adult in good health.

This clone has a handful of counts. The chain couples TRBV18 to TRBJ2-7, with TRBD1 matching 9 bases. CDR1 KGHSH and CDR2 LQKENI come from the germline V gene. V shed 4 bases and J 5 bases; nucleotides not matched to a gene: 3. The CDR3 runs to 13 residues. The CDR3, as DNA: TGTGCCAGCTCACGGGACAGGGTTAACGAGCAGTACTTC. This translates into CASSRDRVNEQYF.

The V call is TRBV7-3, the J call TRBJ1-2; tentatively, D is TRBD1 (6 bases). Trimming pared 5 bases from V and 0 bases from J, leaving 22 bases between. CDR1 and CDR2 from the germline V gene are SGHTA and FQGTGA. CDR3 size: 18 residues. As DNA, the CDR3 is TGTGCCAGCAGCCTTATGTCCCGGGACATAGCCTCTAACTATGGCTACACCTTC. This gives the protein CASSLMSRDIASNYGYTF. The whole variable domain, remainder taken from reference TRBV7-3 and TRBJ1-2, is GAGVSQTPSNKVTEKGKYVELRCDPISGHTALYWYRQSLGQGPEFLIYFQGTGAADDSGLPNDRFFAVRPEGSVSTLKIQRTERGDSAVYLCASSLMSRDIASNYGYTFGSGTRLTVV.

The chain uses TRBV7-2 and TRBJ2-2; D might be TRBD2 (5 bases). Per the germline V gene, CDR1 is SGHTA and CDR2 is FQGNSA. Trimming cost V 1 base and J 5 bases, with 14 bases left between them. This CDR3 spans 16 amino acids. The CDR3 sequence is CASSLGGRGLTGELFF. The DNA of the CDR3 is TGTGCCAGCAGCTTAGGTGGACGGGGATTGACCGGGGAGCTGTTTTTT. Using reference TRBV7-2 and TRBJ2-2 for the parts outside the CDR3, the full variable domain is GAGVSQSPSNKVTEKGKDVELRCDPISGHTALYWYRQSLGQGLEFLIYFQGNSAPDKSGLPSDRFSAERTGGSVSTLTIQRTQQEDSAVYLCASSLGGRGLTGELFFGEGSRLTVL.

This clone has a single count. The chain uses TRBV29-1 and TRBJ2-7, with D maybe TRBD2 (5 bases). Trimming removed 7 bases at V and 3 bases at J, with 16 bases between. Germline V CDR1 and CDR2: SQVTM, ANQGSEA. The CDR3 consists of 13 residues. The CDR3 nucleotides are TGCAGCGCAGAGGGTGGGGAAGACTACGAGCAGTACTTC. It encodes CSAEGGEDYEQYF.

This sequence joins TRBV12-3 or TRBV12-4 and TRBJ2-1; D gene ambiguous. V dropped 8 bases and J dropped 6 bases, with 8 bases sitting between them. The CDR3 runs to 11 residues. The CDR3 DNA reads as TGTGCCAGCGCGGACCGCAATGAGCAGTTCTTC. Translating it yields CASADRNEQFF.

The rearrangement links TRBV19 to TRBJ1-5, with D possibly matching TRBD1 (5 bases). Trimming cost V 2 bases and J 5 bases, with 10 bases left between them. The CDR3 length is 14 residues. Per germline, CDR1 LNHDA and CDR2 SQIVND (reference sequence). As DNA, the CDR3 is TGTGCCAGTAGTATAATGGGGCGGGATCAGCCCCAGCATTTT. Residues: CASSIMGRDQPQHF.

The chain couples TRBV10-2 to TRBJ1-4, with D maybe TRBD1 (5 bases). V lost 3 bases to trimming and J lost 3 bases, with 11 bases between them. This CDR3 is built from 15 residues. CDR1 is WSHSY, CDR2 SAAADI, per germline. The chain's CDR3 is CASSDMGLANEKLFF. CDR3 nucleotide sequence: TGCGCCAGCAGTGATATGGGGCTGGCTAATGAAAAACTGTTTTTT.

The CDR3 DNA reads as TGCGCCAGCAGCTTGGGTGGGGGCGAGATGAACACTGAAGCTTTCTTT. Translation gives CASSLGGGEMNTEAFF. V and J are TRBV5-1 and TRBJ1-1, with a tentative D call TRBD1 (6 bases). In germline, CDR1 is SGHRS, CDR2 YFSETQ. The CDR3 loop spans 16 amino acids. Trimming removed 0 bases from V and 0 bases from J, with 12 bases in between.

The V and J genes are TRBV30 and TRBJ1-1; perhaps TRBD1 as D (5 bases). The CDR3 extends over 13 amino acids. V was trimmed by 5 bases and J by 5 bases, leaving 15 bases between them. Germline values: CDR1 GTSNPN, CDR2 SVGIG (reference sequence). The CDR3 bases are TGTGCCTGGGGTGACGGGGGGGTTACTGAAGCTTTCTTT. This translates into CAWGDGGVTEAFF.

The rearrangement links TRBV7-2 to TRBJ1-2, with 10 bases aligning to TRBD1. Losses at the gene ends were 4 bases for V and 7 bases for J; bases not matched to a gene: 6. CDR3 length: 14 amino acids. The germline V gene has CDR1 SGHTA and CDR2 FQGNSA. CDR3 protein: CASSWDRGWAGYTF. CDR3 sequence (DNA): TGTGCCAGCAGCTGGGACAGGGGATGGGCTGGCTACACCTTC.

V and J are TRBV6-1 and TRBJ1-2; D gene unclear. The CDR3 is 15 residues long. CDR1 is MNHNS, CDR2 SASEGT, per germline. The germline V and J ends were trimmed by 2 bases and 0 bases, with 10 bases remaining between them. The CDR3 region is CASSEFTGPNYGYTF. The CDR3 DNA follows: TGTGCCAGCAGTGAATTCACGGGTCCTAACTATGGCTACACCTTC.